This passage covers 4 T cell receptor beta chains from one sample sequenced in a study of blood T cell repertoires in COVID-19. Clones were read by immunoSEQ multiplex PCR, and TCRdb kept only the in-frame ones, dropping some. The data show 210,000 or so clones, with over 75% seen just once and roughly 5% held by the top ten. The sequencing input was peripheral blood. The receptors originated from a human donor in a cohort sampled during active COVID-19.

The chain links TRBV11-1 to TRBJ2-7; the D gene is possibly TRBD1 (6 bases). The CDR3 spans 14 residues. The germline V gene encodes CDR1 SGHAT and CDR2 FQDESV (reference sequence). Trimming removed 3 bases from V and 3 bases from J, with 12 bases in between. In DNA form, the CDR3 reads TGTGCCAGCAGCTTCGGACAGAGATACTACGAGCAGTACTTC. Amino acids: CASSFGQRYYEQYF. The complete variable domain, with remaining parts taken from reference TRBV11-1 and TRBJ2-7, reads EAEVAQSPRYKITEKSQAVAFWCDPISGHATLYWYRQILGQGPELLVQFQDESVVDDSQLPKDRFSAERLKGVDSTLKIQPAELGDSAMYLCASSFGQRYYEQYFGPGTRLTVT.

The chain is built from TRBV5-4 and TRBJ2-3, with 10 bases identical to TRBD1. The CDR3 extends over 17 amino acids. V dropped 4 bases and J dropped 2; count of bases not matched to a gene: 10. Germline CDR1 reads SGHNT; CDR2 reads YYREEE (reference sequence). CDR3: CASSPRGQGYNTDTQYF. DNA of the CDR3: TGTGCCAGCAGCCCCCGGGGACAGGGGTATAACACAGATACGCAGTATTTT.

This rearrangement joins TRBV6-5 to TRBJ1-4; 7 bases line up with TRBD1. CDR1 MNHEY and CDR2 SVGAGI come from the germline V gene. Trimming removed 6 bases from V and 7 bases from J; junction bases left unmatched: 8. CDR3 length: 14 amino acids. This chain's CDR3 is CASRQTGESEKLFF. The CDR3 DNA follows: TGTGCCAGCAGACAAACAGGGGAGAGTGAAAAACTGTTTTTT.

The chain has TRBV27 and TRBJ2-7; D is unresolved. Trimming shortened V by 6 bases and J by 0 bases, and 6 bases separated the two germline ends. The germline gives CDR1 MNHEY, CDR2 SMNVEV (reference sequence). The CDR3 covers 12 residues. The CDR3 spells CASSHNSYEQYF. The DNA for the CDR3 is TGTGCCAGCAGCCACAACTCCTACGAGCAGTACTTC.